The table lists the clone carrying this T cell receptor beta chain with a few counts. What it binds is not known. TCRdb reprocessed the RT-PCR reads with MiXCR, giving one entry per CDR3 protein. The sample lists approximately 300,000 distinct CDR3 sequences; about 20% were seen once. This entry is derived from a study of response to subunit inactivated influenza vaccine. General study points: It was suggested by the authors that few new T cells are recruited by each seasonal influenza vaccination.

The germline CDR1 and CDR2 sequences are LGHNA and YNFKEQ. The trim removed 0 bases at V and 7 bases at J, leaving 6 bases unmatched. The CDR3 runs to 16 residues. The sequence came from a man between 50 and 70 years old who received an inactivated influenza vaccine. This chain uses TRBV4-2 with TRBJ1-1; 12 bases line up with TRBD1. The material was PBMCs from blood, obtained around 22 months after vaccination. CDR3 nucleotides: TGTGCCAGCAGCCAAGAGATGGGGACAGGGGGCCTTGAAGCTTTCTTT. Protein: CASSQEMGTGGLEAFF.